One and the same sample provided the 27 T cell receptor beta chains below, sequenced in a study of blood T cell repertoires in COVID-19. The repertoire was sequenced with immunoSEQ multiplex PCR; TCRdb's copy has only in-frame clones and lacks some. Of more than 75,000 clones listed, roughly 85% are singletons. The source material was peripheral blood. The receptor source for this set is a man aged 25 to 40 with acute or convalescent COVID-19.

The chain is built from TRBV28 and TRBJ2-5; 11 nucleotides agree with TRBD2. Germline V gene data show CDR1 as MDHEN and CDR2 as SYDVKM. With 5 bases clipped from V and 4 bases from J, the junction kept 12 bases outside the gene matches. The CDR3 runs to 17 residues. For the CDR3, the DNA is TGTGCCAGCAGTCCGACTAGCGGGAAGGTTTTAGGAGAGACCCAGTACTTC. Translated, it gives CASSPTSGKVLGETQYF.

CDR3 protein: CASSAAAGGYNEQFF. DNA of the CDR3: TGTGCCAGCAGCGCGGCGGCGGGAGGGTACAATGAGCAGTTCTTC. This chain connects TRBV7-2 to TRBJ2-1; 9 bases are shared with TRBD2. This CDR3 comprises 15 residues. From germline, CDR1 is SGHTA and CDR2 FQGNSA. The J segment lost 4 bases and the V segment lost 5 bases, leaving 6 bases of the junction unmatched.

V and J are TRBV28 and TRBJ2-2; 12 bases are shared with TRBD2. Unmatched junction bases numbered 17, after V lost 1 base and J lost 5 bases. This CDR3 is 21 amino acids long. Germline CDR1 MDHEN, CDR2 SYDVKM. DNA for the CDR3: TGTGCCAGCAGTTTATCCTTCAGTTGGTCGACTAGCGGGAGTCTGACCGGGGAGCTGTTTTTT. Protein: CASSLSFSWSTSGSLTGELFF.

The chain recombines TRBV27 with TRBJ2-3; D may be TRBD1 (5 bases). V lost 5 bases and J lost 6, with 18 bases in between. The germline gives CDR1 MNHEY, CDR2 SMNVEV (reference sequence). The CDR3 spans 15 residues. The CDR3 sequence is CASSPAQAPGDTQYF. Here the CDR3 DNA reads TGTGCCAGCAGTCCCGCCCAGGCGCCAGGGGATACGCAGTATTTT.

This clone was detected only once. V gene TRBV7-2 combines with J gene TRBJ2-1, with 9 positions matching TRBD1. CDR3 size: 13 residues. From germline, CDR1 is SGHTA and CDR2 FQGNSA. V dropped 6 bases and J dropped 15; count of bases not matched to a gene: 12. The CDR3 sequence is CASSSRRDRAWFF. The CDR3 nucleotides read TGTGCCAGCAGTTCGCGCCGGGACAGGGCTTGGTTCTTC.

This clone was counted a few times. The CDR3 DNA follows: TGTGCCAGCAGACCCGAGACTAGCGGGAGGGCATTGGGCAATGAGCAGTTCTTC. Translating it yields CASRPETSGRALGNEQFF. V gene TRBV28 combines with J gene TRBJ2-1; 14 positions agree with TRBD2. The CDR3 runs 18 residues. Losses at the gene ends were 6 bases for V and 6 bases for J; bases not matched to a gene: 13. Germline V gives CDR1 MDHEN, CDR2 SYDVKM.

This chain joins TRBV12-3 or TRBV12-4 and TRBJ2-3, with D uncertain. V lost 7 bases and J 10 bases, leaving 15 bases between the germline ends. This CDR3 has 12 residues. The CDR3 protein is CASNTGSLAQYF. CDR3 in DNA: TGTGCCAGCAATACGGGTTCCCTGGCGCAGTATTTT.

This clone turned up a few times. V gene TRBV10-3 combines with J gene TRBJ1-2; no definite D call. Trimming shortened V by 10 bases and J by 8 bases, and 17 bases separated the two germline ends. Per germline, CDR1 ENHRY and CDR2 SYGVKD. The CDR3 length is 12 residues. The CDR3 reads CATTQRGSGYTF. The CDR3 DNA reads as TGTGCCACCACCCAAAGAGGGAGCGGCTACACCTTC.

The rearrangement joins TRBV4-1 to TRBJ1-3; 9 bases are shared with TRBD1. Germline assignment: CDR1 MGHRA and CDR2 YSYEKL. CDR3 length equals 20 residues. With V trimmed by 6 bases and J by 2 bases, 20 bases remained unmatched. The DNA for the CDR3 is TGCGCCAGCAGGAAGTTTTCAACAGGGGGCCACCAAGAAGCTGGAAACACCATATATTTT. Translation gives CASRKFSTGGHQEAGNTIYF.

V usage is TRBV28 and J usage is TRBJ2-1; the D is unclear. Germline CDR1 reads MDHEN; CDR2 reads SYDVKM. V was pared by 6 bases and J by 5 bases, with 17 bases between. This CDR3 is built from 15 residues. The CDR3 nucleotides are TGTGCCAGCAGCCCCTCTGGGCCTATGAACAATGAGCAGTTCTTC. It codes for CASSPSGPMNNEQFF.

The V gene is TRBV7-9, the J gene TRBJ1-2; 7 nucleotides align to TRBD1. The CDR3 totals 15 residues. Germline V gives CDR1 SEHNR, CDR2 FQNEAQ (reference sequence). Trimming cost V 7 bases and J 1 base; bases outside gene matches: 9. CDR3 nucleotides: TGTGCCAGCACTATGACAGGGAACATTAACTATGGCTACACCTTC. This gives the protein CASTMTGNINYGYTF.

This clone has a single count. J is TRBJ1-3 and V is TRBV28; D unresolved. The CDR3 sequence is 13 residues long. Germline assignment: CDR1 MDHEN and CDR2 SYDVKM. V was trimmed by 3 bases and J by 6 bases, leaving 9 bases between them. The CDR3 bases are TGTGCCAGCAGTTTCGGTTCGTCAAACACCATATATTTT. This sequence encodes CASSFGSSNTIYF. Complete variable domain (other parts from reference TRBV28 and TRBJ1-3): DVKVTQSSRYLVKRTGEKVFLECVQDMDHENMFWYRQDPGLGLRLIYFSYDVKMKEKGDIPEGYSVSREKKERFSLILESASTNQTSMYLCASSFGSSNTIYFGEGSWLTVV.

The chain has TRBV30 and TRBJ2-3; 12 bases agree with TRBD1. J lost 9 bases, V lost 4 bases, and 11 bases had no gene match. Germline CDR1 and CDR2: GTSNPN and SVGIG (reference sequence). The CDR3 is 15 amino acids. The CDR3 reads CAWNPGTGGAGTQYF. CDR3 coding DNA: TGTGCCTGGAATCCCGGGACAGGGGGCGCGGGGACGCAGTATTTT. Together with reference TRBV30 and TRBJ2-3, the CDR3 gives the full variable domain: SQTIHQWPATLVQPVGSPLSLECTVEGTSNPNLYWYRQAAGRGLQLLFYSVGIGQISSEVPQNLSASRPQDRQFILSSKKLLLSDSGFYLCAWNPGTGGAGTQYFGPGTRLTVL.

The chain carries TRBV6-5 and TRBJ1-5; D may be TRBD1 (6 bases). Germline V gene lookup returns CDR1 MNHEY and CDR2 SVGAGI. The CDR3 runs 14 residues. V was pared by 6 bases and J by 6 bases, with 15 bases between. In DNA form, the CDR3 reads TGTGCCAGCAGGTTACAGGGCGGCAGTCAGCCCCAGCATTTT. Translation: CASRLQGGSQPQHF.

The chain joins TRBV5-1 to TRBJ1-1; D is undetermined. Germline V gene data show CDR1 as SGHRS and CDR2 as YFSETQ. The CDR3 length is 13 residues. V shed 2 bases and J shed 5 bases, with 10 bases lying between them. The CDR3 DNA sequence: TGCGCCAGCAGCTTCGGCGGTACGACTGAAGCTTTCTTT. Translating gives CASSFGGTTEAFF.

V is TRBV7-9 and J is TRBJ1-2; 9 nucleotides align to TRBD1. The germline V gene has CDR1 SEHNR and CDR2 FQNEAQ (reference sequence). This CDR3 has 15 residues. Trimming took 10 bases from V and 4 from J; bases not matched to a gene: 13. Here the CDR3 DNA reads TGTGCCACCCCGGGACAGGGTTGGGGTAGCTATGGCTACACCTTC. This gives the protein CATPGQGWGSYGYTF.

The J gene is TRBJ2-7, the V gene TRBV19; 8 positions agree with TRBD2. Trimming removed 10 bases from V and 6 bases from J; junction bases left unmatched: 11. The CDR3 length is 13 residues. Germline-derived CDR1 and CDR2 are LNHDA and SQIVND (reference sequence). The CDR3 DNA is TGTGCCAATCCGACTAGCGCCCAGGGCGAGCAGTACTTC. As protein: CANPTSAQGEQYF.

This clone has a single count. The DNA is left out, because the CDR3 cannot be placed on it with certainty; the CDR3 is given as TCRdb lists it. The V gene is TRBV12-1, the J gene TRBJ2-1; the table names TRBD2, a call not compared with the DNA. TRBV12-1 counts as a pseudogene. The CDR3 is 15 amino acids in total, end residues counted. CDR3: CASSFAGGTYNEQFF.

V gene TRBV28 combines with J gene TRBJ2-7; perhaps TRBD1 as D (5 bases). Germline V gene lookup returns CDR1 MDHEN and CDR2 SYDVKM. The CDR3 runs 11 residues. V was cut by 7 bases and J by 6 bases, with 10 bases left in between. In DNA, the CDR3 is TGTGCCAGCACAAGGGGCCCCGAGCAGTACTTC. Translating it yields CASTRGPEQYF.

The rearrangement uses TRBV20-1 and TRBJ2-7; 13 bases are shared with TRBD2. This CDR3 spans 15 amino acids. Germline V gene data show CDR1 as DFQATT and CDR2 as SNEGSKA (reference sequence). The V and J ends lost 3 bases and 2 bases, in that order; junction bases with no gene match: 4. The CDR3 sequence is CSASELAGGTYEQYF. CDR3 bases: TGCAGTGCTAGTGAACTAGCGGGAGGGACCTACGAGCAGTACTTC.

The chain recombines TRBV4-1 with TRBJ2-3; D remains unclear. Deletions cut 2 bases from V and 4 bases from J, with 10 bases between. This CDR3 region has 14 residues. Looked up from germline, CDR1 is MGHRA and CDR2 is YSYEKL. The CDR3 bases are TGCGCCAGCAGCCAAAGACCCGAGGCAGATACGCAGTATTTT. It is translated as CASSQRPEADTQYF.

V usage is TRBV7-8 and J usage is TRBJ1-3, with D maybe TRBD1 (6 bases). Per the germline V gene, CDR1 is SGHVS and CDR2 is FQNEAQ. This CDR3 has 15 amino acids. The germline V and J ends were trimmed by 7 bases and 4 bases, with 17 bases remaining between them. CDR3 coding DNA: TGTGCCAGCACCTTGACGTACAGGGCAGGAAACACCATATATTTT. Its protein is CASTLTYRAGNTIYF.

The chain couples TRBV6-6 to TRBJ1-3, with TRBD1 identical over 7 bases. V was pared by 6 bases and J by 4 bases, with 12 bases of the junction left unmatched. CDR1 MNHNY and CDR2 SVGAGI come from the germline V gene (reference sequence). CDR3 length: 16 residues. The CDR3 DNA reads as TGTGCCAGCAGAGCCCCGACAGGGTTGTCGGGAAACACCATATATTTT. Translating gives CASRAPTGLSGNTIYF.

The rearrangement links TRBV6-1 to TRBJ1-5, with D possibly matching TRBD1 (5 bases). Trimming took 2 bases from V and 7 from J, leaving 12 bases between them. The CDR3 is 14 residues long. In germline, CDR1 is MNHNS, CDR2 SASEGT. The CDR3 nucleotides are TGTGCCAGCAGTGAAATTGACAGACTCCAGCCCCAGCATTTT. This gives the protein CASSEIDRLQPQHF.

J is TRBJ2-5 and V is TRBV6-2 or TRBV6-3, with D perhaps TRBD1 (6 bases). The V end lost 3 bases, the J end lost 2 bases, and 16 bases lay between the germline ends. This CDR3 contains 16 residues. CDR1 MNHEY and CDR2 SVGEGT come from the germline V gene. CDR3 sequence reads: CASSYGRDKLQETQYF. CDR3 nucleotides: TGTGCCAGCAGTTATGGTCGGGACAAGCTACAAGAGACCCAGTACTTC.

The chain is built from TRBV28 and TRBJ2-7, with 8 bases identical to TRBD2. The germline CDR1 and CDR2 sequences are MDHEN and SYDVKM. The J segment lost 3 bases and the V segment lost 6 bases, leaving 7 bases of the junction unmatched. This CDR3 comprises 14 residues. CDR3 coding DNA: TGTGCCAGCAGCCAGCGGGAGAGGTACTACGAGCAGTACTTC. Translated: CASSQRERYYEQYF.

About this clone: One junction end disagrees with the germline gene, perhaps due to a read error. The chain links TRBV4-1 to TRBJ1-4; D unresolved. The CDR3 consists of 17 residues. Germline-derived CDR1 and CDR2 are MGHRA and YSYEKL. CDR3 amino acids: CARSRPEEGLTNEKLFF. The CDR3 nucleotides read TGCGCCCGCAGCCGACCGGAGGAAGGATTGACTAATGAAAAACTGTTTTTT.